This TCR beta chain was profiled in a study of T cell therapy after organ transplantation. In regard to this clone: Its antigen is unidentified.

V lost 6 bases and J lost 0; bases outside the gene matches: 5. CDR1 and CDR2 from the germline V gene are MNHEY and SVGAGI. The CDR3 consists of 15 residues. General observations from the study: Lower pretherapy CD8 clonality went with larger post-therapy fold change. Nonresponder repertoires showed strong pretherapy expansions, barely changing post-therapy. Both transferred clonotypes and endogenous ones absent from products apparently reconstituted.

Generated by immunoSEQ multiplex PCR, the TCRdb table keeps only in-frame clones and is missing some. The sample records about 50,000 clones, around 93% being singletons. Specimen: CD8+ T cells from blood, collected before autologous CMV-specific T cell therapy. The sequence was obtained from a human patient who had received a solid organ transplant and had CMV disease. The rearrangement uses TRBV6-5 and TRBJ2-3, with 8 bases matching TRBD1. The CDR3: CASRPGTGSTDTQYF. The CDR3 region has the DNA TGTGCCAGCAGACCCGGGACAGGCAGCACAGATACGCAGTATTTT.